This T cell receptor (beta chain) was identified in a study of cytomegalovirus exposure and HLA in healthy donors. Findings of the study overall: Later on, a genetic analysis was performed. It linked a missense variant in DCLRE1C with V- and J-gene trimming of TCR beta. A few of the chains that were CMV-associated were confirmed in vitro to be specific for CMV antigens. In a later analysis, 16,951 TCR beta sequences were associated with HLA alleles at 0.05 false discovery rate.

The CDR3 contains 8 residues when both ends are counted. Germline V CDR1 and CDR2: LNHDA, SQIVND (reference sequence). Primers for the PCR totalled 60 Vbeta and 13 Jbeta. Using immunoSEQ multiplex PCR, the repertoire was profiled, and TCRdb retains in-frame clones only, with some absent. The sample holds about 83,000 clones, roughly 79% seen once. Details on this clone: Its antigen is still unknown. Likely a read error: the CDR3 ends without its conserved phenylalanine or tryptophan. The limits of the CDR3 on the DNA are not certain, so only TCRdb's listed CDR3 is given.

Sample: PBMCs. The clonotype comes from a woman in her 30s in good health and CMV-seronegative. The J gene is TRBJ1-2, the V gene TRBV19; TRBD1 is the table's D call, not checked against the DNA. The CDR3 region is CANRIGAL.